This T cell receptor (beta chain) emerged from a study of beta chain features in type 1 diabetes. General study points: Type 1 diabetes patients had moderately but significantly shorter TCRB CDR3s in all four CD4+ subsets.

TCRB transcripts that were expressed got sequenced, as all of the isolated RNA had been reverse transcribed. Repertoires were generated with immunoSEQ multiplex PCR, while TCRdb's copy carries only in-frame clones and drops some. Here the sample spans around 70,000 clones, roughly half being singletons. In the case of this clone: Its target is unknown.

With 4 bases removed from V and 0 bases from J, the gap between germline ends came to 10 bases. CDR1 and CDR2 (germline): SGHNT, YYREEE (reference sequence). The CDR3 is made up of 15 amino acids. The sequencing sample was made of central memory CD4+ T cells from blood. This receptor was identified in a man under 40 with type 1 diabetes. This sequence joins TRBV5-4 and TRBJ1-4; D unclear. The CDR3 nucleotides are TGTGCCAGCAGCGAGGATTTCGCAACTAATGAAAAACTGTTTTTT. This sequence encodes CASSEDFATNEKLFF.